Presented here are 10 T cell receptor beta chains from one specimen sequenced in a study of neurological immune-mediated disorders. A single record per CDR3 protein comes from TCRdb applying MiXCR to the 5' RACE reads. The sample holds roughly 70,000 distinct CDR3 sequences, roughly 4.8% seen once. Input material: PBMCs. The receptors were sampled from a woman between 65 and 79 years old with multiple sclerosis.

This clonotype was observed a few times. V is TRBV12-3 or TRBV12-4 and J is TRBJ2-5; 7 bases align to TRBD1. The CDR3 spans 17 residues. V dropped 2 bases and J dropped 0; count of bases not matched to a gene: 9. DNA for the CDR3: TGTGCCAGCAGTTTACTCCCCCCGGGACAGAACCAAGAGACCCAGTACTTC. Protein product: CASSLLPPGQNQETQYF.

This clonotype was detected many times. V is TRBV12-3 or TRBV12-4 and J is TRBJ1-1; D is uncertain. This CDR3 has 15 residues. Trimming removed 1 base from V and 2 bases from J, with 11 bases in between. The CDR3 protein is CASSLDTGNNTEAFF. The CDR3 region has the DNA TGTGCCAGCAGTTTAGACACGGGCAATAACACTGAAGCTTTCTTT.

This clonotype was found many times. The genes are TRBV3-1 and TRBJ1-2; the D gene is possibly TRBD1 (5 bases). The ends were cut back, 0 bases at V and 7 bases at J, with 9 bases in the middle. The CDR3 is 13 residues long. Germline-derived CDR1 and CDR2 are LGHDT and YNNKEL (reference sequence). The CDR3, as DNA: TGTGCCAGCAGCCAAGAAACGGGGACTGGCTACACCTTC. Its protein is CASSQETGTGYTF.

Ten or more counts support this clonotype. The chain has TRBV2 and TRBJ2-1, with a tentative D call TRBD2 (5 bases). Germline V gene data show CDR1 as SNHLY and CDR2 as FYNNEI. The CDR3 loop spans 14 amino acids. Trimming cost V 3 bases and J 9 bases, with 15 bases left between them. CDR3 sequence: CASSEEGGRSEQFF. DNA for the CDR3: TGTGCCAGCAGTGAGGAAGGTGGGAGAAGTGAGCAGTTCTTC.

This clonotype showed up many times. This chain connects TRBV5-6 to TRBJ2-2; D uncertain. CDR1 and CDR2 from the germline V gene are SGHDT and YYEEEE. CDR3 size: 13 residues. Trimming left V 2 bases short and J 8 bases short, with 10 bases between. CDR3 protein: CASSLDLPGELFF. CDR3 coding DNA: TGTGCCAGCAGCTTAGACCTACCGGGGGAGCTGTTTTTT.

The table lists this clonotype with many counts. The chain combines TRBV20-1 with TRBJ2-5; no clear D gene. V lost 4 bases and J lost 1, with 4 bases in between. The germline V gene encodes CDR1 DFQATT and CDR2 SNEGSKA (reference sequence). The CDR3 contains 11 residues. The CDR3 sequence is CSAIPQETQYF. CDR3 nucleotides: TGCAGTGCTATCCCCCAAGAGACCCAGTACTTC.

This clonotype was counted many times. The chain combines TRBV7-9 with TRBJ1-1; no clear D. V was clipped by 5 bases and J by 3 bases, with 7 bases between them. CDR3 length: 12 amino acids. The germline gives CDR1 SEHNR, CDR2 FQNEAQ (reference sequence). CDR3 DNA: TGTGCCAGCAGCCCACAATACACTGAAGCTTTCTTT. Translation gives CASSPQYTEAFF.

This clonotype was seen repeatedly, ten times or more. The chain uses TRBV6-5 and TRBJ1-3; 8 bases match TRBD1. V lost 4 bases and J lost 2; bases outside the gene matches: 4. Germline CDR1 reads MNHEY; CDR2 reads SVGAGI. The CDR3 has 15 amino acids. The CDR3 DNA reads as TGTGCCAGCAGTTTCGGACAGGGACCTGGAAACACCATATATTTT. It translates to CASSFGQGPGNTIYF.

This clonotype has at least ten counts. V is TRBV7-6 and J is TRBJ2-6, with D perhaps TRBD1 (5 bases). V was cut by 5 bases and J by 0 bases, with 11 bases left in between. Germline V gene data show CDR1 as SGHVS and CDR2 as FNYEAQ. There are 16 residues in the CDR3. The CDR3 DNA is TGTGCCAGCAGCCCTAGGCAGGGCTCTGGGGCCAACGTCCTGACTTTC. Its translation: CASSPRQGSGANVLTF. The full variable domain, its missing parts supplied by reference TRBV7-6 and TRBJ2-6, is GAGVSQSPRYKVTKRGQDVALRCDPISGHVSLYWYRQALGQGPEFLTYFNYEAQQDKSGLPNDRFSAERPEGSISTLTIQRTEQRDSAMYRCASSPRQGSGANVLTFGAGSRLTVL.

The V call is TRBV3-1, the J call TRBJ2-1, with 7 bases that match TRBD2. CDR3 length: 17 amino acids. Germline V gene lookup returns CDR1 LGHDT and CDR2 YNNKEL (reference sequence). The junction had 11 bases not matched to a gene; V was cut back by 1 base and J by 5 bases. For the CDR3, the DNA is TGTGCCAGCAGCCAAGGGACTAGAGGGAGAGATAACAATGAGCAGTTCTTC. Protein sequence: CASSQGTRGRDNNEQFF.